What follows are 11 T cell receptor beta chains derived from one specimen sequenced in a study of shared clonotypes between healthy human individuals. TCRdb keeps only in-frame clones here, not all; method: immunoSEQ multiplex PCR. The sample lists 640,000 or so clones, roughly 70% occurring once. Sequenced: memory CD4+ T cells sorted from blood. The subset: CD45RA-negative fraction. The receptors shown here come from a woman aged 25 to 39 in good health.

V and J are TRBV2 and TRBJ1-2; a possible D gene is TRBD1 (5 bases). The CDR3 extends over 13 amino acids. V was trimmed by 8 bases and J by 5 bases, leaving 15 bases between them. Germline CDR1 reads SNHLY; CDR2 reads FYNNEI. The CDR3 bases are TGTGCCAGCTTTCAGGGATCAGGTTATGGCTACACCTTC. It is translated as CASFQGSGYGYTF.

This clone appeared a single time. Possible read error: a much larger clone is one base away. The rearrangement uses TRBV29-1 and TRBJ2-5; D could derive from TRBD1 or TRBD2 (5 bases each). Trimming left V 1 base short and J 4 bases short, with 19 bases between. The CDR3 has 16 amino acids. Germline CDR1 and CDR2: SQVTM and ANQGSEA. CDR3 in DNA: TGCAGCGTTGAAGTCGGGACGAGGGCTGCGGGAGAGACCCAGTACTTC. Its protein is CSVEVGTRAAGETQYF. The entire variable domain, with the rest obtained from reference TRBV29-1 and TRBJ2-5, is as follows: SAVISQKPSRDICQRGTSLTIQCQVDSQVTMMFWYRQQPGQSLTLIATANQGSEATYESGFVIDKFPISRPNLTFSTLTVSNMSPEDSSIYLCSVEVGTRAAGETQYFGPGTRLLVL.

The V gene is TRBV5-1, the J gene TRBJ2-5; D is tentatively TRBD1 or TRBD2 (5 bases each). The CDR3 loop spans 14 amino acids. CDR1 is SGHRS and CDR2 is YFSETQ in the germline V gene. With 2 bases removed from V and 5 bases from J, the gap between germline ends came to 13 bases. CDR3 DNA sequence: TGCGCCAGCAGCTTCCCGGGGCGGTCGGAGACCCAGTACTTC. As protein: CASSFPGRSETQYF. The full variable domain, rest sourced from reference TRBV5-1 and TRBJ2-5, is KAGVTQTPRYLIKTRGQQVTLSCSPISGHRSVSWYQQTPGQGLQFLFEYFSETQRNKGNFPGRFSGRQFSNSRSEMNVSTLELGDSALYLCASSFPGRSETQYFGPGTRLLVL.

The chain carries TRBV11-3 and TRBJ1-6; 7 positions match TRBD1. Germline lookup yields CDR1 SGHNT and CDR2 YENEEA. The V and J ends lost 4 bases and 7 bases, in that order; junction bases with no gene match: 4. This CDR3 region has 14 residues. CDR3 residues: CASSYGTANSPLHF. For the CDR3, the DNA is TGTGCCAGCAGCTACGGGACAGCAAATTCACCCCTCCACTTT.

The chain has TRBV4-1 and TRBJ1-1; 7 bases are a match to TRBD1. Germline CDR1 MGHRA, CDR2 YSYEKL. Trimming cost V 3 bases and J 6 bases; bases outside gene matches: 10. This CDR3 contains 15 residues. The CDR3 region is CASSHPRGQMSEAFF. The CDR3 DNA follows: TGCGCCAGCAGCCACCCTCGGGGACAGATGTCTGAAGCTTTCTTT.

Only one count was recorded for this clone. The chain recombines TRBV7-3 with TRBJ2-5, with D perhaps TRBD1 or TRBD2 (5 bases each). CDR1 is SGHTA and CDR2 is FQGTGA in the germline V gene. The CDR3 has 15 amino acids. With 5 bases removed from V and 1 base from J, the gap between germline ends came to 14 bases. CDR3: CASSQVGGAQETQYF. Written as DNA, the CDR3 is TGTGCCAGCAGCCAAGTTGGGGGAGCCCAAGAGACCCAGTACTTC.

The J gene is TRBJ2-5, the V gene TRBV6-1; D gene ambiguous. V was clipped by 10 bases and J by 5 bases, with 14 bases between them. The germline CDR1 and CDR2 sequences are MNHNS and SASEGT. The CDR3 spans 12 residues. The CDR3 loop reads CATPGRRETQYF. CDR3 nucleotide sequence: TGTGCCACCCCCGGTAGGCGGGAGACCCAGTACTTC.

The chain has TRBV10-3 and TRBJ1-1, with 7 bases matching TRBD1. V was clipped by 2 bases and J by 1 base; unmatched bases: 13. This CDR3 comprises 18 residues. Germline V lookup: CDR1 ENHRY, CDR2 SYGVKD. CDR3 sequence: CAISEGRQGRRGNTEAFF. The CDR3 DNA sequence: TGTGCCATCAGTGAGGGAAGACAGGGCCGGCGGGGGAACACTGAAGCTTTCTTT.

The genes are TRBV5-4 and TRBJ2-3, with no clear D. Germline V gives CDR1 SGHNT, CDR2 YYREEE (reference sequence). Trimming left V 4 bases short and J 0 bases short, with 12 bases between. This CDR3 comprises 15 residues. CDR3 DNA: TGTGCCAGCAGCCCCAGGACGCCCAGCACAGATACGCAGTATTTT. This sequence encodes CASSPRTPSTDTQYF. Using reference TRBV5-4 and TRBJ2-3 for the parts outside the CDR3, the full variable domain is ETGVTQSPTHLIKTRGQQVTLRCSSQSGHNTVSWYQQALGQGPQFIFQYYREEENGRGNFPPRFSGLQFPNYSSELNVNALELDDSALYLCASSPRTPSTDTQYFGPGTRLTVL.

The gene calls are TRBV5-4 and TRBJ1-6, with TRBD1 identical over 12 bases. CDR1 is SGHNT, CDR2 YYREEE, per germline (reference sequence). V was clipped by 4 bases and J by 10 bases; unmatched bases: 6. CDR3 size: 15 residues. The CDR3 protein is CASSGTGGSESPLHF. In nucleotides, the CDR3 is TGTGCCAGCAGCGGGACAGGGGGCTCGGAGTCACCCCTCCACTTT.

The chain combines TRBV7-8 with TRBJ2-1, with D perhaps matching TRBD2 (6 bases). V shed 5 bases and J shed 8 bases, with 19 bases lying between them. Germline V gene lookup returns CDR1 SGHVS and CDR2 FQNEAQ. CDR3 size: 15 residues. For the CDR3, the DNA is TGTGCCAGCAGCCGTCGCCGACTAGGGGATCATGAGCAGTTCTTC. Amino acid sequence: CASSRRRLGDHEQFF.